The 8 T cell receptor beta chains listed next were all sequenced from one sample in a study of shared clonotypes between healthy human individuals. Repertoires were generated with immunoSEQ multiplex PCR, while TCRdb's copy carries only in-frame clones and drops some. The top ten hold 0.55% to 0.7% of the sample, which has about 1.1 million clones, around 78% seen once. Sequenced input: memory CD4+ T cells from PBMCs. This sample's subset: CD45RA-negative fraction. The source is a young man in good health. Some clones in this sample may be carry-over from other donors' samples.

This chain uses TRBV5-1 with TRBJ2-2, with D unclear. Trimming pared 2 bases from V and 0 bases from J, leaving 20 bases between. Looked up from germline, CDR1 is SGHRS and CDR2 is YFSETQ. The CDR3 runs to 19 residues. The CDR3 loop reads CASSLRVSRSNANTGELFF. The CDR3 nucleotides read TGCGCCAGCAGCTTACGGGTATCACGAAGCAACGCGAACACCGGGGAGCTGTTTTTT.

The chain joins TRBV20-1 to TRBJ2-1, with 7 bases fitting TRBD1. CDR3 length: 11 residues. V trimming: 6 bases; J trimming: 7 bases; junction bases outside the gene matches: 3. The germline CDR1 and CDR2 sequences are DFQATT and SNEGSKA (reference sequence). The CDR3 sequence: CSAPRGNEQFF. In nucleotides, the CDR3 is TGCAGTGCCCCCAGGGGGAATGAGCAGTTCTTC.

The chain combines TRBV27 with TRBJ1-1, with TRBD1 as a possible D gene (5 bases). CDR1 and CDR2 (germline): MNHEY, SMNVEV (reference sequence). The CDR3 spans 13 residues. Trimming took 6 bases from V and 0 from J, leaving 8 bases between them. DNA of the CDR3: TGTGCCAGCAGACGACAGCTGAACACTGAAGCTTTCTTT. It specifies CASRRQLNTEAFF.

This chain joins TRBV7-3 and TRBJ2-5, with unresolved D. V was trimmed by 5 bases and J by 2 bases, leaving 9 bases between them. Looked up from germline, CDR1 is SGHTA and CDR2 is FQGTGA. This CDR3 has 13 residues. The CDR3 here is CASSQERQETQYF. CDR3 nucleotides: TGTGCCAGCAGCCAAGAGCGTCAAGAGACCCAGTACTTC.

The chain carries TRBV28 and TRBJ2-7; 13 nucleotides match TRBD2. The germline CDR1 and CDR2 sequences are MDHEN and SYDVKM. This CDR3 spans 17 amino acids. The V gene end was trimmed by 7 bases and the J gene end by 3 bases; junction bases not matched to a gene: 12. The CDR3: CASTNGGGLAGYYEQYF. The CDR3 nucleotides read TGTGCCAGCACCAATGGAGGGGGACTAGCGGGGTACTACGAGCAGTACTTC.

This clone was counted only a few times. The rearrangement joins TRBV11-2 to TRBJ1-1; D remains ambiguous. The CDR3 totals 13 residues. CDR1 and CDR2 (germline): SGHAT, FQNNGV. V lost 0 bases and J lost 1, with 3 bases in between. CDR3 in DNA: TGTGCCAGCAGCTTAGAGGCGAACACTGAAGCTTTCTTT. It specifies CASSLEANTEAFF.

The chain is built from TRBV5-4 and TRBJ2-7; D gene unclear. V gave up 0 bases and J gave up 4 bases, with 5 bases separating them. This CDR3 comprises 12 residues. The germline V gene encodes CDR1 SGHNT and CDR2 YYREEE (reference sequence). CDR3 DNA: TGTGCCAGCAGCTTGGACGGGTACGAGCAGTACTTC. It specifies CASSLDGYEQYF.

About this clone itself: Other DNA sequences in this sample translate to the same CDR3. The V call is TRBV2, the J call TRBJ2-5; 8 nucleotides align to TRBD2. This CDR3 comprises 14 residues. The trim removed 0 bases at V and 4 bases at J, leaving 1 base unmatched. Germline CDR1 and CDR2: SNHLY and FYNNEI. The CDR3 DNA reads TGTGCCAGCAGTGAAGCGCTAGCGGGAGAGACCCAGTACTTC. Translation gives CASSEALAGETQYF.